The 24 T cell receptor beta chains presented below share a single source sample, sequenced in a study of T cell responses to AZD1222 COVID-19 vaccine. Clones were sequenced by immunoSEQ multiplex PCR, and TCRdb holds only the in-frame ones, with some missing. The table lists 70,000 to 95,000 clones, less than 90% of them singletons. The material sequenced was peripheral blood, taken 28 days after the second AZD1222 dose. The receptor source for this set is an adult who received the AZD1222 COVID-19 vaccine.

Points on this clone: The sample carries other DNA sequences with the same CDR3. The CDR3 is CSAGEGNYGYTF. DNA of the CDR3: TGCAGCGCCGGGGAGGGGAACTATGGCTACACCTTC. The V gene is TRBV29-1, the J gene TRBJ1-2; D might be TRBD1 (5 bases). CDR3 size: 12 residues. The germline V and J ends were trimmed by 7 bases and 2 bases, with 11 bases remaining between them. The V gene's germline CDR1 is SQVTM and CDR2 ANQGSEA.

The rearrangement joins TRBV6-1 to TRBJ2-7, with 7 nucleotides matching TRBD1. Germline V gene lookup returns CDR1 MNHNS and CDR2 SASEGT. The CDR3 has 14 residues. After removal of 7 bases from V and 0 bases from J, the junction contained 6 bases not matched to a gene. The CDR3, as DNA: TGTGCCAGCACCCGGGGACAGACCTCCTACGAGCAGTACTTC. Translating gives CASTRGQTSYEQYF.

This clone was found a few times. The chain is built from TRBV16 and TRBJ2-1, with 11 bases lining up with TRBD2. The CDR3 runs to 13 residues. The V and J ends lost 8 bases and 7 bases, in that order; junction bases with no gene match: 4. Germline V gene data show CDR1 as KGHSY and CDR2 as FQNENV. The CDR3 DNA is TGTGCCAGCTGGGGACTAGCGGAAAATGAGCAGTTCTTC. As protein: CASWGLAENEQFF.

The V and J genes are TRBV2 and TRBJ1-6; D call uncertain. The CDR3 has 14 amino acids. The germline V and J ends were trimmed by 6 bases and 10 bases, with 16 bases remaining between them. The V gene's germline CDR1 is SNHLY and CDR2 FYNNEI. As DNA, the CDR3 is TGTGCCAGCAGAGCCAGGACGGCGTGGTCACCCCTCCACTTT. It translates to CASRARTAWSPLHF.

The chain has TRBV19 and TRBJ2-2; a possible D gene is TRBD2 (5 bases). V was pared by 0 bases and J by 6 bases, with 8 bases between. Germline loops: CDR1 LNHDA, CDR2 SQIVND (reference sequence). CDR3 size: 14 residues. The CDR3 DNA follows: TGTGCCAGTAGTATAGATTTGAGGGCCGGGGAGCTGTTTTTT. This encodes CASSIDLRAGELFF.

This chain connects TRBV3-1 (or the pseudogene TRBV3-2) to TRBJ1-1, with D perhaps matching TRBD1 (6 bases). The CDR3 loop spans 15 amino acids. V lost 1 base and J lost 5, with 14 bases in between. CDR1 is LGHDT and CDR2 is YNNKEL in the germline V gene (reference sequence). As DNA, the CDR3 is TGTGCCAGCAGCCAAGCAGGAGGGGGTGTGACTGAAGCTTTCTTT. Its translation: CASSQAGGGVTEAFF.

CDR3 residues: CASSPTFTQYF. CDR3 nucleotides: TGTGCCAGCAGCCCCACTTTTACGCAGTATTTT. The chain couples TRBV7-2 to TRBJ2-3; the D is unclear. With 5 bases removed from V and 8 bases from J, the gap between germline ends came to 8 bases. The CDR3 spans 11 residues. Germline V gene data show CDR1 as SGHTA and CDR2 as FQGNSA.

This sequence joins TRBV7-8 and TRBJ2-2, with D perhaps matching TRBD2 (6 bases). CDR1 and CDR2 from the germline V gene are SGHVS and FQNEAQ. This CDR3 is built from 15 residues. The germline V and J ends were trimmed by 4 bases and 2 bases, with 11 bases remaining between them. CDR3 bases: TGTGCCAGCAGCTCAGGAGGGGCTAACACCGGGGAGCTGTTTTTT. Residues: CASSSGGANTGELFF. Variable domain in full (rest from reference TRBV7-8 and TRBJ2-2): GAGVSQSPRYKVAKRGQDVALRCDPISGHVSLFWYQQALGQGPEFLTYFQNEAQLDKSGLPSDRFFAERPEGSVSTLKIQRTQQEDSAVYLCASSSGGANTGELFFGEGSRLTVL.

The V gene is TRBV10-1, the J gene TRBJ1-4; unclear D gene. Germline V gene sequence: CDR1 WNHNN, CDR2 SYGVQD (reference sequence). The CDR3 is made up of 14 amino acids. The V end was cut by 3 bases, the J end by 6 bases, with 11 bases between. Here the CDR3 reads CASSESGRDEKLFF. CDR3 nucleotides: TGCGCCAGCAGTGAATCGGGGAGGGATGAAAAACTGTTTTTT.

The CDR3 reads CASSYNRGKNTEAFF. CDR3 nucleotides: TGTGCCAGCAGTTACAACAGGGGGAAGAACACTGAAGCTTTCTTT. The chain is built from TRBV6-5 and TRBJ1-1, with 8 bases lining up with TRBD1. V dropped 2 bases and J dropped 1; count of bases not matched to a gene: 3. This CDR3 spans 15 amino acids. Germline V gene data show CDR1 as MNHEY and CDR2 as SVGAGI.

This clone is termed medium-sized. J is TRBJ2-7 and V is TRBV5-5, with TRBD2 matching 11 bases. The V gene end was trimmed by 2 bases and the J gene end by 1 base; junction bases not matched to a gene: 8. This CDR3 has 17 amino acids. The V gene's germline CDR1 is SGHKS and CDR2 YYEKEE (reference sequence). CDR3 sequence reads: CASSLEGSSGGSYEQYF. The CDR3 region has the DNA TGTGCCAGCAGCTTAGAGGGATCTAGCGGGGGGTCCTACGAGCAGTACTTC.

The chain combines TRBV6-5 with TRBJ2-7; D possibly uses TRBD1 or TRBD2 (5 bases each). The V gene lost 6 bases and the J gene lost 2 bases, with 14 bases spanning the gap. The CDR3 extends over 14 amino acids. The germline V gene encodes CDR1 MNHEY and CDR2 SVGAGI. CDR3 in amino acids: CASSGTHVTYEQYF. As DNA, the CDR3 is TGTGCCAGCAGCGGGACGCATGTAACCTACGAGCAGTACTTC.

The rearrangement links TRBV25-1 to TRBJ2-5; 9 bases match TRBD2. Per the germline V gene, CDR1 is MGHDK and CDR2 is SYGVNS. With 4 bases clipped from V and 7 bases from J, the junction kept 13 bases outside the gene matches. There are 16 residues in the CDR3. Here the CDR3 DNA reads TGTGCCAGCAGTGCCCCCGGAGGAGCGGGGGGCGGGACCCAGTACTTC. It translates to CASSAPGGAGGGTQYF.

The chain couples TRBV9 to TRBJ1-1, with TRBD1 as a possible D gene (5 bases). Trimming stripped 5 bases from V and 0 bases from J, with 11 bases between. In germline, CDR1 is SGDLS, CDR2 YYNGEE. The CDR3 consists of 14 residues. Written as DNA, the CDR3 is TGTGCCAGCAGTCAGGACACCGTGAACACTGAAGCTTTCTTT. Translated, it gives CASSQDTVNTEAFF.

This clone was detected only once. The CDR3 DNA reads as TGTGCCAGCTCACCCCTAAGGACAGGGGGTAGCCCCTCAGCCAAAAACATTCAGTACTTC. It translates to CASSPLRTGGSPSAKNIQYF. The rearrangement joins TRBV18 to TRBJ2-4; 10 nucleotides agree with TRBD1. The CDR3 extends over 20 amino acids. Germline loops: CDR1 KGHSH, CDR2 LQKENI. With V trimmed by 3 bases and J by 0 bases, 14 bases remained unmatched.

V gene TRBV6-6 combines with J gene TRBJ1-1, with D perhaps matching TRBD1 (5 bases). The germline V and J ends were trimmed by 4 bases and 11 bases, with 14 bases remaining between them. CDR1 is MNHNY and CDR2 is SVGAGI in the germline V gene (reference sequence). The CDR3 totals 12 residues. The CDR3 region has the DNA TGTGCCAGCAGTTCGGGTGGGACGACGGCTTTCTTT. Its translation is CASSSGGTTAFF.

This clone was recorded only once. The chain combines TRBV18 with TRBJ1-5; tentatively, D is TRBD1 (6 bases). The germline CDR1 and CDR2 sequences are KGHSH and LQKENI. V was trimmed by 3 bases and J by 2 bases, leaving 11 bases between them. The CDR3 loop spans 15 amino acids. The CDR3 region is CASSPTGNRNQPQHF. The DNA for the CDR3 is TGTGCCAGCTCACCTACAGGGAACCGCAATCAGCCCCAGCATTTT.

The chain carries TRBV19 and TRBJ1-4; no clear D gene. In germline, CDR1 is LNHDA, CDR2 SQIVND (reference sequence). V was cut by 6 bases and J by 3 bases, with 14 bases left in between. This CDR3 has 15 residues. The CDR3 region has the DNA TGTGCCAGTAGCGCCCGACGCCAACCTAATGAAAAACTGTTTTTT. The encoded protein is CASSARRQPNEKLFF.

The V and J genes are TRBV10-2 and TRBJ1-4, with D tentatively TRBD1 (6 bases). V was trimmed by 0 bases and J by 2 bases, leaving 10 bases between them. CDR1 WSHSY and CDR2 SAAADI come from the germline V gene. The CDR3 runs 16 residues. The CDR3: CASSESGTGTNEKLFF. The CDR3 coding sequence is TGCGCCAGCAGTGAGTCGGGCACAGGGACTAATGAAAAACTGTTTTTT.

The table lists this clone with a few counts. The rearrangement uses TRBV20-1 and TRBJ1-1; D gene uncertain. Germline V gives CDR1 DFQATT, CDR2 SNEGSKA (reference sequence). This CDR3 region has 13 residues. V lost 3 bases and J 1 base, leaving 9 bases between the germline ends. CDR3 DNA sequence: TGCAGTGCTAGTTCCGTTTGGAACACTGAAGCTTTCTTT. As protein: CSASSVWNTEAFF.

The chain carries TRBV7-3 and TRBJ2-2; D unclear. Looked up from germline, CDR1 is SGHTA and CDR2 is FQGTGA. The CDR3 has 13 residues. Trimming left V 0 bases short and J 7 bases short, with 6 bases between. The CDR3 sequence: CASSLTQVGELFF. The CDR3 nucleotides are TGTGCCAGCAGCTTAACCCAGGTCGGGGAGCTGTTTTTT.

The chain employs TRBV2 and TRBJ1-1, with D tentatively TRBD1 (5 bases). Germline V CDR1 and CDR2: SNHLY, FYNNEI. The CDR3 sequence is 13 residues long. V lost 7 bases and J lost 4, with 13 bases in between. DNA for the CDR3: TGTGCCAGCAATCAGGGCATCGGCACTGAAGCTTTCTTT. It specifies CASNQGIGTEAFF. Full variable domain (outside the CDR3, taken from reference TRBV2 and TRBJ1-1): EPEVTQTPSHQVTQMGQEVILRCVPISNHLYFYWYRQILGQKVEFLVSFYNNEISEKSEIFDDQFSVERPDGSNFTLKIRSTKLEDSAMYFCASNQGIGTEAFFGQGTRLTVV.

A single count supports this clone. The J gene is TRBJ2-1, the V gene TRBV19; the D call may be TRBD1 or TRBD2 (5 bases each). The CDR3 is 17 residues long. From germline, CDR1 is LNHDA and CDR2 SQIVND (reference sequence). V was shortened by 3 bases and J by 5 bases, with 20 bases between the two germline ends. The CDR3 region has the DNA TGTGCCAGTAGTATTTCATCGGGGCCCCGGTTCCACAATGAGCAGTTCTTC. Translating it yields CASSISSGPRFHNEQFF. The full variable domain, rest sourced from reference TRBV19 and TRBJ2-1, is DGGITQSPKYLFRKEGQNVTLSCEQNLNHDAMYWYRQDPGQGLRLIYYSQIVNDFQKGDIAEGYSVSREKKESFPLTVTSAQKNPTAFYLCASSISSGPRFHNEQFFGPGTRLTVL.

The chain links TRBV5-1 to TRBJ1-2; D unclear. Germline CDR1 and CDR2: SGHRS and YFSETQ. V lost 0 bases, J lost 2 bases, and 5 bases lay in between. The CDR3 consists of 13 residues. The CDR3 nucleotides read TGCGCCAGCAGCTTGGACCAAAACTATGGCTACACCTTC. It translates to CASSLDQNYGYTF.